A single sample gave rise to the 5 T cell receptor beta chains below, sequenced in a study of blood T cell repertoires in COVID-19. Using immunoSEQ multiplex PCR, the repertoire was profiled, and TCRdb retains in-frame clones only, with some absent. The table shows about 68,000 clones, with 85% to 90% occurring only once. Sequencing input: peripheral blood. The receptor source for this set is a man aged 50-60 years with acute or convalescent COVID-19.

The chain recombines TRBV5-5 with TRBJ1-2; D uncertain. Trimming took 0 bases from V and 4 from J, leaving 7 bases between them. From germline, CDR1 is SGHKS and CDR2 YYEKEE (reference sequence). This CDR3 spans 13 amino acids. The CDR3 region has the DNA TGTGCCAGCAGCTTGGGACTTAGCTATGGCTACACCTTC. It codes for CASSLGLSYGYTF.

This chain uses TRBV5-1 with TRBJ2-7; D unresolved. The CDR3 is 12 amino acids. The germline CDR1 and CDR2 sequences are SGHRS and YFSETQ. The V end was cut by 0 bases, the J end by 4 bases, with 5 bases between. The CDR3 here is CASSLVEYEQYF. CDR3 DNA: TGCGCCAGCAGCTTGGTAGAGTACGAGCAGTACTTC.

The chain combines TRBV5-8 with TRBJ2-1, with D possibly TRBD2 on 6 matching bases. The CDR3 is 12 amino acids. Trimming shortened V by 4 bases and J by 9 bases, and 11 bases separated the two germline ends. Germline V CDR1 and CDR2: SGHTS, YDEGEE. In DNA form, the CDR3 reads TGTGCCAGCAGCGGGCTAGCGTTTGAGCAGTTCTTC. This translates into CASSGLAFEQFF.

The CDR3 is CASSPRTGELFF. The DNA of the CDR3 is TGTGCCAGCTCACCGCGCACCGGGGAGCTGTTTTTT. This rearrangement joins TRBV18 to TRBJ2-2; D unclear. Germline V lookup: CDR1 KGHSH, CDR2 LQKENI. The V end was cut by 3 bases, the J end by 4 bases, with 3 bases between. The CDR3 totals 12 residues.

The chain's CDR3 is CASRATESNNYGYTF. DNA of the CDR3: TGTGCCAGTAGGGCGACAGAAAGTAATAACTATGGCTACACCTTC. The chain joins TRBV19 to TRBJ1-2; maybe TRBD1 (5 bases). Germline V lookup: CDR1 LNHDA, CDR2 SQIVND (reference sequence). This CDR3 spans 15 amino acids. Trimming shortened V by 6 bases and J by 1 base, and 15 bases separated the two germline ends. Complete variable domain (other parts from reference TRBV19 and TRBJ1-2): DGGITQSPKYLFRKEGQNVTLSCEQNLNHDAMYWYRQDPGQGLRLIYYSQIVNDFQKGDIAEGYSVSREKKESFPLTVTSAQKNPTAFYLCASRATESNNYGYTFGSGTRLTVV.